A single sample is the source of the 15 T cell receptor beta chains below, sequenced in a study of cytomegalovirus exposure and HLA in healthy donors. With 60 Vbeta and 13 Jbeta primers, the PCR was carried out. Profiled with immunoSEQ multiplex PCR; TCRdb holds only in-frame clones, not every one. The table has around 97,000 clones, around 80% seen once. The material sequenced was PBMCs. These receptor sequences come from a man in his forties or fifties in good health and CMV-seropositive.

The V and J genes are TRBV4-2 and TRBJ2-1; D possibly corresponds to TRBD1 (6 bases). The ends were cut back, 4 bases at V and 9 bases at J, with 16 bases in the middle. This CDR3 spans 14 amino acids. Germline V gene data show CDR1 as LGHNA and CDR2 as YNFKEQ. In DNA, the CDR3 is TGTGCCAGCAGCCCAGGGGTCTCCCGCCGTGAGCAGTTCTTC. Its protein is CASSPGVSRREQFF.

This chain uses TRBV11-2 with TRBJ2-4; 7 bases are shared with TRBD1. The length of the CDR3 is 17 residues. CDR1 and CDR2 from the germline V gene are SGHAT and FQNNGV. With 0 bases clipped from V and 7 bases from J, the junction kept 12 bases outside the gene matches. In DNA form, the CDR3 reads TGTGCCAGCAGCTTAGAAAGGGGGCTTGGAATAAGGAACATTCAGTACTTC. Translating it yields CASSLERGLGIRNIQYF.

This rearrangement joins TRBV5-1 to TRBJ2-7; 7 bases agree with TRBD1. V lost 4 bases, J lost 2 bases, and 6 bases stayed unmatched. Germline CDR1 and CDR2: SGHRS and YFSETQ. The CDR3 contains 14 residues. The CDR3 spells CASSLGDRTYEQYF. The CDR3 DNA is TGCGCCAGCAGCCTCGGGGACAGAACCTACGAGCAGTACTTC.

The CDR3 DNA sequence: TGTGCCAGCAGCTCACTAGCGGGTGAGCAGTTCTTC. This gives the protein CASSSLAGEQFF. The J gene is TRBJ2-1, the V gene TRBV7-9; 9 positions agree with TRBD2. Germline-derived CDR1 and CDR2 are SEHNR and FQNEAQ (reference sequence). This CDR3 region has 12 residues. Trimming took 4 bases from V and 9 from J; bases not matched to a gene: 1.

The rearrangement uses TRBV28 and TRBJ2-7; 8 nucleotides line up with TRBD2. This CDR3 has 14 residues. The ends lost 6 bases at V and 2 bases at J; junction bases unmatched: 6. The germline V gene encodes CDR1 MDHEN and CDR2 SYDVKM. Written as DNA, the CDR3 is TGTGCCAGCAGCAAAGCGGGAGCTCCCTACGAGCAGTACTTC. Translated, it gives CASSKAGAPYEQYF. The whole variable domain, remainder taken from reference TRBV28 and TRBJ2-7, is DVKVTQSSRYLVKRTGEKVFLECVQDMDHENMFWYRQDPGLGLRLIYFSYDVKMKEKGDIPEGYSVSREKKERFSLILESASTNQTSMYLCASSKAGAPYEQYFGPGTRLTVT.

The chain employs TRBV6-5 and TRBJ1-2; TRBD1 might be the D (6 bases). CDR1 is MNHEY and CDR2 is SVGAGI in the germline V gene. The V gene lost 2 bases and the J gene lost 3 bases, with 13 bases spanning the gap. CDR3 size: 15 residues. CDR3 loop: CASSYGTGFYYGYTF. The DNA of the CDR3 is TGTGCCAGCAGTTACGGAACAGGGTTTTACTATGGCTACACCTTC.

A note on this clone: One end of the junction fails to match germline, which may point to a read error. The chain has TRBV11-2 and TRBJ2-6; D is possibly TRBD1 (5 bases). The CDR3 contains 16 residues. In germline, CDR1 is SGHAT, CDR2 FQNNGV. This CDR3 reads CASRSPGNSGANGLTF. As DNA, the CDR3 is TGTGCCAGCAGATCCCCAGGGAACTCTGGGGCCAACGGCCTGACTTTC.

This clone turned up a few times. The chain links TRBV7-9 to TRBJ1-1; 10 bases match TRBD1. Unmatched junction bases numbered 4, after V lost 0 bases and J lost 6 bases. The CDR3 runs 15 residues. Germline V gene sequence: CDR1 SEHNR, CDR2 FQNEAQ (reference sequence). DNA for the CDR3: TGTGCCAGCAGCTTAGCCGGGACAGGGGAGTCTGAAGCTTTCTTT. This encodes CASSLAGTGESEAFF.

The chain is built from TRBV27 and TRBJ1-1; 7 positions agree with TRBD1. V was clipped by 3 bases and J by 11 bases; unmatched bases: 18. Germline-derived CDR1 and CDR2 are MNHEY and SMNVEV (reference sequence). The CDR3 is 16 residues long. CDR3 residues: CASSLEFGQARARAFF. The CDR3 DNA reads TGTGCCAGCAGTTTGGAGTTCGGACAGGCCAGGGCACGGGCTTTCTTT.

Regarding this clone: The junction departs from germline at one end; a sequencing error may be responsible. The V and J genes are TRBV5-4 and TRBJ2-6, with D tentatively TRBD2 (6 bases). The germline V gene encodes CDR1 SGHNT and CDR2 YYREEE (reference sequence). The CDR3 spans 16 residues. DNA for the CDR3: TGTGCCAGCAGCTTGCGGGAGACCTCTGGGGCCAACGGCCTGACTTTC. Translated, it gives CASSLRETSGANGLTF.

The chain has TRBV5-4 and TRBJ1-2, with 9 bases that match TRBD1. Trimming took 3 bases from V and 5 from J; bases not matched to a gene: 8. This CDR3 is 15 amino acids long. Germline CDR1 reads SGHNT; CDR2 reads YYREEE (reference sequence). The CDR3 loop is CASSSDRGGKYGYTF. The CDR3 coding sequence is TGTGCCAGCAGCTCGGACAGGGGAGGAAAATATGGCTACACCTTC.

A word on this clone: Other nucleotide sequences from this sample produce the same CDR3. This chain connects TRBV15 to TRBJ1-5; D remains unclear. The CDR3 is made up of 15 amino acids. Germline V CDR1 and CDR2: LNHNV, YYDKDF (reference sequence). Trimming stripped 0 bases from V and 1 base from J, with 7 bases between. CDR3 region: CATSRDPGSNQPQHF. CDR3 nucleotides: TGTGCCACCAGCAGAGACCCGGGGAGCAATCAGCCCCAGCATTTT.

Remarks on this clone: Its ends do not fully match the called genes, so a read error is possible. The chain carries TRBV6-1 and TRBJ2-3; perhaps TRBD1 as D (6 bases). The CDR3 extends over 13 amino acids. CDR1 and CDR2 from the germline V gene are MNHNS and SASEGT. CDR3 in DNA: TGTGCCAGCAGTGAACTAGGGGTAGTGACAGGAACTTTT. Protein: CASSELGVVTGTF.

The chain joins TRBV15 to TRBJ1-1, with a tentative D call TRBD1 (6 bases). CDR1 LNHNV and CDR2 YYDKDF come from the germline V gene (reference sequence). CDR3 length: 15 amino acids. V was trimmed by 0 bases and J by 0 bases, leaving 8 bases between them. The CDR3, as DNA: TGTGCCACCAGCAGAGAAGGGACATTGAACACTGAAGCTTTCTTT. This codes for CATSREGTLNTEAFF. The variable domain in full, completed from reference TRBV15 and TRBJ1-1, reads DAMVIQNPRYQVTQFGKPVTLSCSQTLNHNVMYWYQQKSSQAPKLLFHYYDKDFNNEADTPDNFQSRRPNTSFCFLDIRSPGLGDTAMYLCATSREGTLNTEAFFGQGTRLTVV.

As DNA, the CDR3 is TGCGCCAGCAGCTTAACTTCGCTTGCAACTAATGAAAAACTGTTTTTT. It yields the protein CASSLTSLATNEKLFF. The J gene is TRBJ1-4, the V gene TRBV5-1; D not resolved. This CDR3 comprises 16 residues. V was pared by 2 bases and J by 0 bases, with 11 bases between. Germline lookup yields CDR1 SGHRS and CDR2 YFSETQ.